Listed here are 26 T cell receptor beta chains from one sample, sequenced in a study of T-cell reconstitution after alpha-beta-depleted transplantation in children. TCRbeta library preparation incorporated unique molecular identifiers. TCRdb recomputed calls from the PCR reads with MiXCR, one row per CDR3 protein. The sample holds nearly 250,000 distinct CDR3 sequences; around 7.5% are singletons and the top ten take 6% to 7%. Sequences were derived from PBMCs, mostly from graft donor cells, sampled 180 days after TCRalphabeta/CD19-depleted stem cell transplant. The receptors originated from a male patient between 5 and 17 years old who had a stem cell transplant for acute lymphoblastic leukemia, so the T cells may come from the graft donor.

This clonotype was detected ten times or more. The chain joins TRBV28 to TRBJ2-7; TRBD2 matches 8 bases. This CDR3 has 15 amino acids. The germline V gene encodes CDR1 MDHEN and CDR2 SYDVKM. V trimming: 5 bases; J trimming: 0 bases; junction bases outside the gene matches: 6. This chain's CDR3 is CASSHYREGSYEQYF. The CDR3 coding sequence is TGTGCCAGCAGTCATTACCGGGAGGGCTCCTACGAGCAGTACTTC.

This clonotype was found many times. The gene calls are TRBV12-3 or TRBV12-4 and TRBJ1-1, with D possibly matching TRBD1 (6 bases). The CDR3 extends over 14 amino acids. The V and J ends lost 6 bases and 4 bases respectively, with 15 bases between them. CDR3 protein: CASRVDGGVTEAFF. CDR3 in DNA: TGTGCCAGCAGGGTCGATGGGGGCGTCACTGAAGCTTTCTTT.

This clonotype occurred many times. This chain uses TRBV29-1 with TRBJ1-1; possibly TRBD1 for D (5 bases). CDR3 length: 15 amino acids. Germline-derived CDR1 and CDR2 are SQVTM and ANQGSEA. The V and J ends lost 4 bases and 4 bases respectively, with 19 bases between them. CDR3 region: CSVGDLGRLSTEAFF. CDR3 coding DNA: TGCAGCGTTGGGGACCTTGGACGGCTGAGCACTGAAGCTTTCTTT.

In its sample, this clonotype was seen many times. The chain uses TRBV7-2 and TRBJ1-1, with TRBD1 identical over 8 bases. The V and J ends lost 5 bases and 3 bases, in that order; junction bases with no gene match: 5. The germline V gene has CDR1 SGHTA and CDR2 FQGNSA. The CDR3 is 14 amino acids. This CDR3 is CASSPGQGYTEAFF. Here the CDR3 DNA reads TGTGCCAGCAGCCCTGGACAGGGCTACACTGAAGCTTTCTTT.

This clonotype was seen at least ten times. V usage is TRBV18 and J usage is TRBJ2-2; 13 positions match TRBD2. V lost 5 bases, J lost 0 bases, and 6 bases stayed unmatched. The CDR3 has 18 residues. The germline V gene encodes CDR1 KGHSH and CDR2 LQKENI. CDR3 loop: CASSLRLAGGANTGELFF. Here the CDR3 DNA reads TGTGCCAGCTCATTACGACTAGCGGGAGGAGCGAACACCGGGGAGCTGTTTTTT.

This clonotype was seen ten or more times. For the CDR3, the DNA is TGTGCCAGCAGCGACAGGGAAGGCGAGCAGTTCTTC. Its protein product is CASSDREGEQFF. The gene calls are TRBV11-3 and TRBJ2-1; 7 bases align to TRBD1. Losses at the gene ends were 5 bases for V and 10 bases for J; bases not matched to a gene: 5. The CDR3 is made up of 12 amino acids. Germline assignment: CDR1 SGHNT and CDR2 YENEEA.

In its sample, this clonotype was seen many times. The V gene is TRBV6-2 or TRBV6-3, the J gene TRBJ2-7; no firm D call. The CDR3 is made up of 11 amino acids. CDR1 is MNHEY, CDR2 SVGEGT, per germline. The V and J ends lost 6 bases and 3 bases respectively, with 6 bases between them. The CDR3, as DNA: TGTGCCAGCAGGGACCTCTACGAGCAGTACTTC. Amino acids: CASRDLYEQYF.

The sample holds many counts of this clonotype. CDR3 amino acids: CASSLVRGTRYF. The CDR3 DNA sequence: TGTGCCAGCAGCTTAGTGAGGGGGACTCGGTATTTT. The chain joins TRBV7-2 to TRBJ2-3; D may be TRBD1 or TRBD2 (6 bases each). Trimming left V 1 base short and J 14 bases short, with 13 bases between. CDR1 is SGHTA, CDR2 FQGNSA, per germline. The CDR3 loop spans 12 amino acids.

This clonotype was found a few times. The J gene is TRBJ1-4, the V gene TRBV20-1; D is uncertain. The CDR3 runs 13 residues. In germline, CDR1 is DFQATT, CDR2 SNEGSKA (reference sequence). V lost 1 base to trimming and J lost 7 bases, with 10 bases between them. CDR3 in DNA: TGCAGTGCTAGAGTAGCACCCCTTGAAAAACTGTTTTTT. Protein sequence: CSARVAPLEKLFF.

The table lists this clonotype with many counts. The chain carries TRBV10-3 and TRBJ2-3; D not resolved. The V and J ends lost 11 bases and 2 bases respectively, with 23 bases between them. This CDR3 contains 16 residues. CDR1 and CDR2 from the germline V gene are ENHRY and SYGVKD. CDR3 sequence: CAAALGPKGLTDTQYF. In DNA form, the CDR3 reads TGTGCCGCCGCTCTTGGGCCAAAGGGTCTCACAGATACGCAGTATTTT.

This clonotype showed up many times. This chain connects TRBV12-3 or TRBV12-4 to TRBJ2-5; no firm D call. The CDR3 length is 17 residues. The V end was cut by 3 bases, the J end by 1 base, with 18 bases between. The DNA of the CDR3 is TGTGCCAGCAGTTTCCGAGGTTTTAATATCCGCCAAGAGACCCAGTACTTC. Amino acids: CASSFRGFNIRQETQYF.

This clonotype came up many times. The chain combines TRBV28 with TRBJ1-6; the D gene is possibly TRBD1 (6 bases). The CDR3 totals 14 residues. CDR1 MDHEN and CDR2 SYDVKM come from the germline V gene. V was cut by 7 bases and J by 7 bases, with 14 bases left in between. The CDR3 spells CASTLQGGNSPLHF. The CDR3 DNA reads TGTGCCAGCACCCTACAGGGAGGGAATTCACCCCTCCACTTT.

This clonotype was observed many times. The chain is built from TRBV12-3 or TRBV12-4 and TRBJ2-5; TRBD1 aligns across 8 bases. With V trimmed by 1 base and J by 4 bases, 5 bases remained unmatched. The CDR3 is 15 residues long. The CDR3: CASSLGTGSGETQYF. For the CDR3, the DNA is TGTGCCAGCAGTTTAGGGACAGGGAGTGGAGAGACCCAGTACTTC.

This clonotype was counted a few times. J is TRBJ2-4 and V is TRBV23-1; D remains unclear. TRBV23-1 is labeled an ORF, and its function is uncertain. V lost 5 bases and J lost 6, with 11 bases in between. This CDR3 is built from 13 residues. CDR3 sequence reads: CASSRPARNIQYF. CDR3 bases: TGCGCCAGCAGTAGGCCTGCTAGAAACATTCAGTACTTC.

The rearrangement uses TRBV29-1 and TRBJ2-5; no reliable D call. The CDR3 totals 14 residues. The germline CDR1 and CDR2 sequences are SQVTM and ANQGSEA. The germline V and J ends were trimmed by 2 bases and 4 bases, with 14 bases remaining between them. The CDR3 region is CSVEPPNSRETQYF. CDR3 DNA sequence: TGCAGCGTTGAACCACCCAACAGTAGAGAGACCCAGTACTTC.

This rearrangement joins TRBV4-3 to TRBJ1-2, with D maybe TRBD1 (5 bases). The CDR3 runs to 20 residues. Trimming shortened V by 0 bases and J by 4 bases, and 27 bases separated the two germline ends. Germline CDR1 reads LGHNA; CDR2 reads YSLEER. The CDR3 DNA follows: TGCGCCAGCAGCCAAGATTTGGGAGGGGCCAGCTCAGATTGGGGCTATGGCTACACCTTC. Amino acid sequence: CASSQDLGGASSDWGYGYTF.

Many counts were recorded for this clonotype. Written as DNA, the CDR3 is TGCGCCAGCAGCCAAGAGAGGCAATTACAGGGCTGTTGTGAATATGGCTACACCTTC. Its protein is CASSQERQLQGCCEYGYTF. The V gene is TRBV4-1, the J gene TRBJ1-2, with D maybe TRBD1 (6 bases). Looked up from germline, CDR1 is MGHRA and CDR2 is YSYEKL. V was pared by 0 bases and J by 5 bases, with 25 bases between. The CDR3 contains 19 residues.

This clonotype was recorded at least ten times. The chain joins TRBV20-1 to TRBJ2-4; no clear D. Trimming took 6 bases from V and 3 from J, leaving 15 bases between them. The length of the CDR3 is 14 residues. Per germline, CDR1 DFQATT and CDR2 SNEGSKA (reference sequence). This CDR3 is CSARPGGDKNIQYF. The CDR3 nucleotides read TGCAGTGCCCGACCCGGTGGGGACAAAAACATTCAGTACTTC.

In this sample, this clonotype turned up many times. The chain combines TRBV7-8 with TRBJ1-4; D perhaps matches TRBD1 (5 bases). The CDR3 is 15 residues long. Germline values: CDR1 SGHVS, CDR2 FQNEAQ. Trimming took off 5 bases at V and 7 bases at J, with 17 bases between the two ends. The CDR3: CASSPSRVSGEKLFF. The CDR3 DNA is TGTGCCAGCAGCCCTTCCAGGGTCTCGGGTGAAAAACTGTTTTTT.

This clonotype was counted at least ten times. This rearrangement joins TRBV10-2 to TRBJ2-7, with 8 nucleotides matching TRBD2. CDR1 and CDR2 from the germline V gene are WSHSY and SAAADI. This CDR3 region has 13 residues. The V segment lost 4 bases and the J segment 4 bases; nucleotides outside the gene matches: 3. The CDR3 coding sequence is TGCGCCAGCAGTGCAGGCGGGAGGTACGAGCAGTACTTC. Its protein is CASSAGGRYEQYF.

Comment on this clonotype: A much larger clone is a single base away; this may be a read error. The chain uses TRBV28 and TRBJ1-5, with D perhaps TRBD1 (6 bases). CDR3 size: 14 residues. Germline V lookup: CDR1 MDHEN, CDR2 SYDVKM. The CDR3 coding sequence is TGTGCCAGAAGTTTAATACAGGGCAGCCAGCCCCAGCATTTT. It is translated as CARSLIQGSQPQHF.

This clonotype was counted at least ten times. The rearrangement joins TRBV5-1 to TRBJ2-3, with a possible D match to TRBD1 (5 bases). V gave up 3 bases and J gave up 5 bases, with 7 bases separating them. The CDR3 totals 12 residues. Germline-derived CDR1 and CDR2 are SGHRS and YFSETQ. The CDR3 DNA is TGCGCCAGCAGCTGGACACGAGATACGCAGTATTTT. Translating gives CASSWTRDTQYF.

This clonotype was recorded many times. The chain combines TRBV29-1 with TRBJ1-5; 9 bases map to TRBD1. The CDR3 contains 13 residues. The germline gives CDR1 SQVTM, CDR2 ANQGSEA. With V trimmed by 6 bases and J by 1 base, 1 base remained unmatched. CDR3 DNA: TGCAGCGTGGGACAGGGAAGCAATCAGCCCCAGCATTTT. Translating it yields CSVGQGSNQPQHF.

This clonotype was seen ten or more times. This CDR3 is CASSQARGPTDTQYF. CDR3 coding DNA: TGTGCCAGCAGCCAAGCCAGGGGGCCTACAGATACGCAGTATTTT. The rearrangement joins TRBV3-1 to TRBJ2-3; 8 bases align to TRBD1. Unmatched junction bases numbered 3, after V lost 1 base and J lost 3 bases. The CDR3 has 15 amino acids. Germline V lookup: CDR1 LGHDT, CDR2 YNNKEL (reference sequence).

This clonotype was counted ten times or more. The genes are TRBV3-1 and TRBJ1-5, with D perhaps TRBD1 (6 bases). This CDR3 comprises 15 residues. Germline assignment: CDR1 LGHDT and CDR2 YNNKEL (reference sequence). The germline V and J ends were trimmed by 0 bases and 2 bases, with 8 bases remaining between them. The CDR3 sequence is CASSQEYRGNQPQHF. CDR3 bases: TGTGCCAGCAGCCAAGAGTACAGGGGCAATCAGCCCCAGCATTTT.

This clonotype showed up many times. The chain carries TRBV6-5 and TRBJ2-3; 8 nucleotides line up with TRBD2. Germline lookup yields CDR1 MNHEY and CDR2 SVGAGI. V shed 6 bases, J shed 1 base, and the junction held 6 bases outside the gene matches. The CDR3 totals 15 residues. The CDR3 bases are TGTGCCAGCAGCCTAGCGGGCCCCCGCACAGATACGCAGTATTTT. It codes for CASSLAGPRTDTQYF.